This T cell receptor beta chain originates from a study of PD-L1 blockade in urothelial cancer. Study in general: Males with bladder-origin urothelial cancer made up about nine tenths of the roughly 29 patients. Researchers looked at the blood 3 weeks (second dose) and 6 weeks after treatment began.

Some clones are missing from TCRdb's copy, which holds only in-frame ones; the method was immunoSEQ multiplex PCR. The table includes around 130,000 clones, roughly 84% detected once. The CDR3 is 13 residues long. Germline V gene data show CDR1 as SGHTA and CDR2 as FQGNSA. Trimming took off 5 bases at V and 9 bases at J, with 14 bases between the two ends. Sample time point: pretreatment peripheral blood. The patients had locally advanced or metastatic urothelial carcinoma. The clonotype originates from a man aged 50-59 years with urothelial cancer. The sample here was PBMCs, taken around atezolizumab (anti-PD-L1) treatment. The chain carries TRBV7-2 and TRBJ2-1; no firm D call. CDR3 residues: CASSQPQVAEQFF. The CDR3 nucleotides are TGTGCCAGCAGCCAACCCCAAGTGGCTGAGCAGTTCTTC.